The 23 T cell receptor beta chains in this list originate from one sample, sequenced in a study of cytomegalovirus exposure and HLA in healthy donors. Vbeta (60) and Jbeta (13) primers were used in the PCR. Assay: immunoSEQ multiplex PCR; the TCRdb copy retains only in-frame clones and omits some. The sample yields 89,000 or so clones, about 81% seen once. Sequenced input: PBMCs. Receptors originate from a man aged 18 to 29 in good health and CMV-seropositive.

The chain joins TRBV5-1 to TRBJ2-3; 7 bases line up with TRBD2. V was clipped by 1 base and J by 2 bases; unmatched bases: 4. Germline-derived CDR1 and CDR2 are SGHRS and YFSETQ. CDR3 length: 15 residues. CDR3 bases: TGCGCCAGCAGCTTGACGGGGGGTCCCACAGATACGCAGTATTTT. It yields the protein CASSLTGGPTDTQYF. Full variable domain (rest looked up from reference TRBV5-1 and TRBJ2-3): KAGVTQTPRYLIKTRGQQVTLSCSPISGHRSVSWYQQTPGQGLQFLFEYFSETQRNKGNFPGRFSGRQFSNSRSEMNVSTLELGDSALYLCASSLTGGPTDTQYFGPGTRLTVL.

This clone was seen a handful of times. This sequence joins TRBV6-4 and TRBJ1-1; TRBD1 is a possible D gene (5 bases). Per the germline V gene, CDR1 is MRHNA and CDR2 is SNTAGT. V was cut by 6 bases and J by 1 base, with 12 bases left in between. The CDR3 covers 14 residues. In DNA, the CDR3 is TGTGCCAGCAGAGAATCCCAGGGGAACACTGAAGCTTTCTTT. It is translated as CASRESQGNTEAFF.

A few counts support this clone. This rearrangement joins TRBV7-2 to TRBJ1-5, with a possible D match to TRBD1 (5 bases). Germline-derived CDR1 and CDR2 are SGHTA and FQGNSA. The CDR3 consists of 15 residues. The germline V and J ends were trimmed by 2 bases and 7 bases, with 15 bases remaining between them. The CDR3 DNA reads as TGTGCCAGCAGCTTATCATCGGGGGGAGTACAGCCCCAGCATTTT. Translating it yields CASSLSSGGVQPQHF.

The chain uses TRBV6-1 and TRBJ2-1; 12 bases line up with TRBD2. The CDR3 covers 15 residues. The junction had 3 bases not matched to a gene; V was cut back by 3 bases and J by 6 bases. Germline CDR1 MNHNS, CDR2 SASEGT. The CDR3 coding sequence is TGTGCCAGCAGTGATCTAGCGGGGGGGACCAATGAGCAGTTCTTC. Translating gives CASSDLAGGTNEQFF.

This clone appeared a few times. The CDR3 reads CAWERAYNEKLFF. The CDR3 DNA sequence: TGTGCCTGGGAGCGGGCCTATAATGAAAAACTGTTTTTT. The chain combines TRBV30 with TRBJ1-4, with D unresolved. Germline CDR1 and CDR2: GTSNPN and SVGIG (reference sequence). The ends were cut back, 5 bases at V and 4 bases at J, with 11 bases in the middle. The CDR3 is 13 amino acids.

This chain joins TRBV5-1 and TRBJ1-5; D uncertain. CDR1 and CDR2 from the germline V gene are SGHRS and YFSETQ. The CDR3 totals 13 residues. Trimming cost V 4 bases and J 4 bases, with 9 bases left between them. This CDR3 is CASSPGGNQPQHF. The CDR3 DNA is TGCGCCAGCAGCCCCGGAGGGAATCAGCCCCAGCATTTT.

V and J are TRBV5-5 and TRBJ2-5, with 7 bases fitting TRBD1. Germline V lookup: CDR1 SGHKS, CDR2 YYEKEE (reference sequence). With V trimmed by 3 bases and J by 3 bases, 5 bases remained unmatched. The CDR3 length is 14 residues. In DNA form, the CDR3 reads TGTGCCAGCAGCTCCGGGACAGATAAAGAGACCCAGTACTTC. This codes for CASSSGTDKETQYF. Filled out from reference TRBV5-5 and TRBJ2-5, the complete variable domain reads DAGVTQSPTHLIKTRGQQVTLRCSPISGHKSVSWYQQVLGQGPQFIFQYYEKEERGRGNFPDRFSARQFPNYSSELNVNALLLGDSALYLCASSSGTDKETQYFGPGTRLLVL.

This clone was recorded a few times. The chain joins TRBV6-1 to TRBJ2-3; D not resolved. The V gene lost 7 bases and the J gene lost 5 bases, with 4 bases spanning the gap. The length of the CDR3 is 10 residues. Germline assignment: CDR1 MNHNS and CDR2 SASEGT. CDR3 nucleotide sequence: TGTGCCAGCAATCAAGATACGCAGTATTTT. This codes for CASNQDTQYF.

Here the CDR3 reads CASSIGGWNTGELFF. In nucleotides, the CDR3 is TGTGCCAGTAGTATTGGGGGGTGGAACACCGGGGAGCTGTTTTTT. This chain connects TRBV19 to TRBJ2-2; D possibly corresponds to TRBD2 (6 bases). CDR1 LNHDA and CDR2 SQIVND come from the germline V gene (reference sequence). The CDR3 runs to 15 residues. V lost 3 bases and J lost 1, with 9 bases in between.

The chain employs TRBV28 and TRBJ1-1; a weak D match, TRBD1 (6 bases). CDR1 and CDR2 from the germline V gene are MDHEN and SYDVKM. The CDR3 contains 14 residues. The ends were cut back, 3 bases at V and 8 bases at J, with 16 bases in the middle. The CDR3 is CASSFTGPQFEAFF. As DNA, the CDR3 is TGTGCCAGCAGTTTTACAGGGCCCCAATTCGAAGCTTTCTTT. Complete variable domain (other parts from reference TRBV28 and TRBJ1-1): DVKVTQSSRYLVKRTGEKVFLECVQDMDHENMFWYRQDPGLGLRLIYFSYDVKMKEKGDIPEGYSVSREKKERFSLILESASTNQTSMYLCASSFTGPQFEAFFGQGTRLTVV.

J is TRBJ1-6 and V is TRBV10-3, with 7 bases that match TRBD1. Germline-derived CDR1 and CDR2 are ENHRY and SYGVKD. This CDR3 is built from 13 residues. Germline trimming cut 7 bases from V and 7 bases from J; bases unmatched to any gene: 4. Written as DNA, the CDR3 is TGTGCCATCAAAGGGACAGAAAATTCACCCCTCCACTTT. This codes for CAIKGTENSPLHF.

The CDR3 coding sequence is TGTGCCAGCAGGAGAGGGGGAGCGGGGGGGGTCTATGAGCAGTTCTTC. Translation gives CASRRGGAGGVYEQFF. The chain joins TRBV28 to TRBJ2-1, with TRBD2 identical over 10 bases. Germline V gene data show CDR1 as MDHEN and CDR2 as SYDVKM. The CDR3 length is 16 residues. With V trimmed by 6 bases and J by 8 bases, 13 bases remained unmatched.

The V call is TRBV19, the J call TRBJ2-5; 8 positions match TRBD2. The J call could be wrong; TRBJ2-7 is a better fit for the DNA end. CDR1 LNHDA and CDR2 SQIVND come from the germline V gene (reference sequence). The CDR3 sequence is 14 residues long. The CDR3 is CASSRASGFHEQYF. In DNA, the CDR3 is TGTGCCAGTAGTAGGGCTAGCGGGTTCCACGAGCAGTACTTC.

The J gene is TRBJ1-5, the V gene TRBV10-2; 12 positions agree with TRBD1. CDR3 size: 16 residues. CDR1 is WSHSY, CDR2 SAAADI, per germline. Trimming cost V 0 bases and J 7 bases; bases outside gene matches: 4. CDR3 region: CASSESGGTGGQPQHF. The CDR3 region has the DNA TGCGCCAGCAGTGAGTCCGGAGGGACAGGGGGCCAGCCCCAGCATTTT.

The chain combines TRBV7-3 with TRBJ2-1, with D possibly TRBD2 on 5 matching bases. The V gene lost 5 bases and the J gene lost 6 bases, with 17 bases spanning the gap. Germline V CDR1 and CDR2: SGHTA, FQGTGA. CDR3 length: 15 amino acids. CDR3 protein: CASSLALVEANEQFF. In DNA, the CDR3 is TGTGCCAGCAGCCTAGCCCTAGTAGAGGCCAATGAGCAGTTCTTC.

V is TRBV11-2 and J is TRBJ1-2, with D unclear. Germline values: CDR1 SGHAT, CDR2 FQNNGV. The V end was cut by 3 bases, the J end by 4 bases, with 15 bases between. The CDR3 has 15 amino acids. The CDR3 region has the DNA TGTGCCAGCAGCTTTAGTCACTCGGTGCTCTATGGCTACACCTTC. Translated: CASSFSHSVLYGYTF.

The V call is TRBV5-1, the J call TRBJ2-5; no clear D. This CDR3 contains 15 residues. Trimming left V 1 base short and J 4 bases short, with 14 bases between. The germline V gene encodes CDR1 SGHRS and CDR2 YFSETQ. The CDR3 loop is CASSLQRNVRETQYF. Written as DNA, the CDR3 is TGCGCCAGCAGCTTGCAGCGAAACGTGAGAGAGACCCAGTACTTC.

V gene TRBV5-1 combines with J gene TRBJ1-1; D gene uncertain. Germline lookup yields CDR1 SGHRS and CDR2 YFSETQ. The CDR3 covers 12 residues. Trimming took 2 bases from V and 4 from J, leaving 6 bases between them. For the CDR3, the DNA is TGCGCCAGCAGCTTAGGGAGCACTGAAGCTTTCTTT. Protein sequence: CASSLGSTEAFF.

This clone was detected once. The chain recombines TRBV10-3 with TRBJ1-2, with D hard to call. Germline V gives CDR1 ENHRY, CDR2 SYGVKD. The CDR3 runs to 13 residues. Trimming removed 0 bases at V and 4 bases at J, with 6 bases between. The CDR3 sequence is CAISESAGYGYTF. CDR3 DNA sequence: TGTGCCATCAGTGAGTCCGCAGGCTATGGCTACACCTTC.

This clone occurred a few times. The gene calls are TRBV5-1 and TRBJ2-2; D perhaps matches TRBD1 (6 bases). CDR3 length: 14 amino acids. V lost 8 bases and J lost 1, with 12 bases in between. Germline V gene sequence: CDR1 SGHRS, CDR2 YFSETQ. In DNA form, the CDR3 reads TGCGCCAGTGGCGCGACAGGGAACACCGGGGAGCTGTTTTTT. The encoded protein is CASGATGNTGELFF.

This rearrangement joins TRBV21-1 to TRBJ2-5; TRBD1 was called by the table and not checked on the DNA. TRBV21-1 is flagged as a pseudogene. The CDR3 sequence is 15 residues long. CDR3 region: CASSTRDRGQETQYF. The CDR3 nucleotides are TGTGCCAGCAGCACTCGGGACAGGGGACAAGAGACCCAGTACTTC.

The chain recombines TRBV6-5 with TRBJ1-1; D unclear. This CDR3 contains 13 residues. V was cut by 6 bases and J by 2 bases, with 10 bases left in between. The germline gives CDR1 MNHEY, CDR2 SVGAGI. CDR3: CASSSTQNTEAFF. The CDR3 bases are TGTGCCAGCAGCTCAACACAAAACACTGAAGCTTTCTTT.

The V call is TRBV15, the J call TRBJ1-1; TRBD1 aligns across 8 bases. Germline lookup yields CDR1 LNHNV and CDR2 YYDKDF (reference sequence). The CDR3 contains 14 residues. Trimming took 4 bases from V and 4 from J; bases not matched to a gene: 5. The CDR3 loop is CATSNYRGGTEAFF. The CDR3 DNA sequence: TGTGCCACCAGCAACTACAGGGGGGGCACTGAAGCTTTCTTT.